These T cell receptor beta chains were read from a single sample in a study of cytomegalovirus exposure and HLA in healthy donors. Assay used: immunoSEQ multiplex PCR; TCRdb lists only in-frame clones, some missing. The sample carries about 150,000 clones, roughly 79% recorded once. The sequenced sample was PBMCs. The receptors shown here come from a man in his late teens or twenties in good health and CMV-seronegative. CDR3s include the opening cysteine and the closing phenylalanine or tryptophan. The order of the fields is D gene, clone size, J gene, V gene, CDR3 DNA, CDR3 protein. A D gene is named only where the DNA matches it firmly. Expanded clones are given a class, and other clones once, few, many or no size at all.

D: TRBD2; size: .; J: TRBJ2-3; V: TRBV5-1; DNA: TGCGCCAGCAGCTTGGCCCCGAGCGGGGGGGGCACAGATACGCAGTATTTT; CDR3: CASSLAPSGGGTDTQYF
D: TRBD1; size: .; J: TRBJ2-3; V: TRBV6-4; DNA: TGTGCCAGCAGTGACGGACAGGGGGCAGATACGCAGTATTTT; CDR3: CASSDGQGADTQYF
D: .; size: .; J: TRBJ1-1; V: TRBV19; DNA: TGTGCCAGTAGTAAGGATGCGAGACTCATGAACACTGAAGCTTTCTTT; CDR3: CASSKDARLMNTEAFF
D: .; size: .; J: TRBJ1-1; V: TRBV7-9; DNA: TGTGCCAGCAGCTTAGCTGCAGGTCAGAACACTGAAGCTTTCTTT; CDR3: CASSLAAGQNTEAFF
D: .; size: .; J: TRBJ2-7; V: TRBV7-9; DNA: TGTGCCAGCAGCCAAATGTACGAGCAGTACTTC; CDR3: CASSQMYEQYF
D: .; size: .; J: TRBJ1-6; V: TRBV2; DNA: TGTGCCAGCAGCGAGGAACACTATAATTCACCCCTCCACTTT; CDR3: CASSEEHYNSPLHF
D: .; size: few; J: TRBJ2-1; V: TRBV7-9; DNA: TGTGCCAGCAAAAGGCCCCGGGGCTACAATGAGCAGTTCTTC; CDR3: CASKRPRGYNEQFF
D: TRBD1; size: .; J: TRBJ2-7; V: TRBV10-3; DNA: TGTGCCATCAGTGATGGAGACAGGGGGTCCGCCGGCGCCTACGAGCAGTACTTC; CDR3: CAISDGDRGSAGAYEQYF
D: TRBD2; size: few; J: TRBJ2-3; V: TRBV5-1; DNA: TGCGCCAGCAGTTTAATGACTAGCGGGGGCACAGATACGCAGTATTTT; CDR3: CASSLMTSGGTDTQYF
D: .; size: once; J: TRBJ1-1; V: TRBV9; DNA: TGTGCCAGCAGCGTGGCGGGACCAGGGGCTTTCTTT; CDR3: CASSVAGPGAFF
D: .; size: .; J: TRBJ1-5; V: TRBV6-5; DNA: TGTGCCAGCAGTTCAGAGACAGGTTTTATGCCCCAGCATTTT; CDR3: CASSSETGFMPQHF
D: TRBD1; size: .; J: TRBJ1-2; V: TRBV7-2; DNA: TGTGCCAGCAGCCCAGGACAGGGCAACTATGGCTACACCTTC; CDR3: CASSPGQGNYGYTF
D: TRBD2; size: .; J: TRBJ2-2; V: TRBV6-5; DNA: TGTGCCAGCAGTTACACGGGGGGGTCCACCGGGGAGCTGTTTTTT; CDR3: CASSYTGGSTGELFF
D: TRBD1; size: few; J: TRBJ1-1; V: TRBV11-2; DNA: TGTGCCAGCAGCTTTGGGACAGGGAGGTTGGGCACTGAAGCTTTCTTT; CDR3: CASSFGTGRLGTEAFF
D: TRBD2; size: .; J: TRBJ2-1; V: TRBV28; DNA: TGTGCCAGCCACGCTGTAGCGGGAGATTACAATGAGCAGTTCTTC; CDR3: CASHAVAGDYNEQFF
D: .; size: .; J: TRBJ2-3; V: TRBV9; DNA: TGTGCCAGCAGCGTAGAACGTCCTAGCGCTTATATCTCTAGCACAGATACGCAGTATTTT; CDR3: CASSVERPSAYISSTDTQYF
D: TRBD1; size: .; J: TRBJ1-5; V: TRBV7-8; DNA: TGTGCCAGCAGCTTAGAGGGACAGAGCAATCAGCCCCAGCATTTT; CDR3: CASSLEGQSNQPQHF
D: TRBD1; size: .; J: TRBJ1-2; V: TRBV2; DNA: TGTGCCAGCAGGGCCTCGACAGGGGGCGAGCTTATTGGCTACACCTTC; CDR3: CASRASTGGELIGYTF
D: .; size: .; J: TRBJ1-2; V: TRBV6-1; DNA: TGTGCCAGCAGTGATCTCGACAGGAACTATGGCTACACCTTC; CDR3: CASSDLDRNYGYTF
D: TRBD1; size: few; J: TRBJ1-5; V: TRBV19; DNA: TGTGCCAGTAGTTCTACAGGGGTCAGTCAGCCCCAGCATTTT; CDR3: CASSSTGVSQPQHF
D: .; size: few; J: TRBJ2-1; V: TRBV7-2; DNA: TGTGCCAGCAGCATAAGACTTAATGAGCAGTTCTTC; CDR3: CASSIRLNEQFF
D: .; size: few; J: TRBJ1-1; V: TRBV5-1; DNA: TGCGCCAGCAGCAAGGACAGCCCGAACACTGAAGCTTTCTTT; CDR3: CASSKDSPNTEAFF
D: .; size: .; J: TRBJ1-5; V: TRBV27; DNA: TGTGCCAGCAGTTTACTGGGGGCGAATCAGCCCCAGCATTTT; CDR3: CASSLLGANQPQHF
D: TRBD1; size: .; J: TRBJ1-2; V: TRBV9; DNA: TGTGCCAGCAGCGAATCGGACAGGGCGGCTGACTACACCTTC; CDR3: CASSESDRAADYTF
D: TRBD1; size: many; J: TRBJ1-4; V: TRBV10-2; DNA: TGCGCCAGCAGTGACAGGGACAGCCTTAATGAAAAACTGTTTTTT; CDR3: CASSDRDSLNEKLFF
D: TRBD2; size: .; J: TRBJ2-1; V: TRBV7-6; DNA: TGTGCCAGCAGCCCCACTAGCGGGGGGGACCAGTTCTTC; CDR3: CASSPTSGGDQFF
D: TRBD1; size: .; J: TRBJ1-4; V: TRBV6-4; DNA: TGTGCCAGCAGTGACACAGGGGGCGCGGAAAAACTGTTTTTT; CDR3: CASSDTGGAEKLFF
D: .; size: .; J: TRBJ2-4; V: TRBV9; DNA: TGTGCCAGCAGCCGTCCCCCCGTATACATTCAGTACTTC; CDR3: CASSRPPVYIQYF
D: .; size: .; J: TRBJ2-7; V: TRBV7-2; DNA: TGTGCCAGCAGCCTCGCCGGGGTCCTCTCCTACGAGCAGTACTTC; CDR3: CASSLAGVLSYEQYF
D: TRBD1; size: .; J: TRBJ2-3; V: TRBV4-2; DNA: TGTGCCAGCAGCCAAGATACAGGGGGCGCAGATACGCAGTATTTT; CDR3: CASSQDTGGADTQYF
D: TRBD2; size: .; J: TRBJ2-2; V: TRBV2; DNA: TGTGCCAGCAGTGATGGCGGGGGCGGGGAGCTGTTTTTT; CDR3: CASSDGGGGELFF
D: TRBD1; size: .; J: TRBJ2-2; V: TRBV2; DNA: TGTGCCAGCAGACCGTTTTGGACAGGGAGAACCGGGGAGCTGTTTTTT; CDR3: CASRPFWTGRTGELFF
D: .; size: .; J: TRBJ1-4; V: TRBV2; DNA: TGTGCCGTCCGGGACCGGGGGATTGGTGAAAAACTGTTTTTT; CDR3: CAVRDRGIGEKLFF